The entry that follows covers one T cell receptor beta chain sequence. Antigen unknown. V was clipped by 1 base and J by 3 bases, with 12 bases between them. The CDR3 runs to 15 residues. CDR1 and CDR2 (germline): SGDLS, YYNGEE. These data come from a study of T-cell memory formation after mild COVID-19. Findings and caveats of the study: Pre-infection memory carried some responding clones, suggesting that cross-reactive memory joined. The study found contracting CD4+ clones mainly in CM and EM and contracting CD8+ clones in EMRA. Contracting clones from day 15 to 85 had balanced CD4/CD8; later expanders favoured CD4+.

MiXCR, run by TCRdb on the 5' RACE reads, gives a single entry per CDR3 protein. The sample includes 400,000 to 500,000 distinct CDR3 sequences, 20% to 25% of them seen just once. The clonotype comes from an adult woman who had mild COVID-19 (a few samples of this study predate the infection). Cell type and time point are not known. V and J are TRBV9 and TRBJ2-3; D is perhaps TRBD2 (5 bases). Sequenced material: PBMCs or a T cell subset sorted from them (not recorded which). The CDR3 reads CASSVSPGGTDTQYF. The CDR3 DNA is TGTGCCAGCAGCGTATCCCCTGGAGGTACAGATACGCAGTATTTT.